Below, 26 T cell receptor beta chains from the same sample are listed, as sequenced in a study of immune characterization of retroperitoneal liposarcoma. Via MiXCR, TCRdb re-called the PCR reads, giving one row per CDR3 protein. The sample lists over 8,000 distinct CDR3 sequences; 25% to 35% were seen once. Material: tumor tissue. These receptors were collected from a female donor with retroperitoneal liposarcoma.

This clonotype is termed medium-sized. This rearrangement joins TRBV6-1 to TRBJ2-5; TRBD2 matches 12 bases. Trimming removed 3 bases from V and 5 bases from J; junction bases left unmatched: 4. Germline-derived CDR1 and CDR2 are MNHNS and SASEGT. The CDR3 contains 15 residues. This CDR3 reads CASSDLAGGQETQYF. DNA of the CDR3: TGTGCCAGCAGTGACCTAGCGGGGGGGCAGGAGACCCAGTACTTC.

The CDR3 bases are TGTGCCAGCAGCTTAGATTTTCGGGTTGCTGAAGCTTTCTTT. Translation: CASSLDFRVAEAFF. The V gene is TRBV11-1, the J gene TRBJ1-1; D call uncertain. V was shortened by 1 base and J by 6 bases, with 12 bases between the two germline ends. Germline V lookup: CDR1 SGHAT, CDR2 FQDESV (reference sequence). There are 14 residues in the CDR3. The full variable domain, in which reference TRBV11-1 and TRBJ1-1 provide the parts outside the CDR3, is EAEVAQSPRYKITEKSQAVAFWCDPISGHATLYWYRQILGQGPELLVQFQDESVVDDSQLPKDRFSAERLKGVDSTLKIQPAELGDSAMYLCASSLDFRVAEAFFGQGTRLTVV.

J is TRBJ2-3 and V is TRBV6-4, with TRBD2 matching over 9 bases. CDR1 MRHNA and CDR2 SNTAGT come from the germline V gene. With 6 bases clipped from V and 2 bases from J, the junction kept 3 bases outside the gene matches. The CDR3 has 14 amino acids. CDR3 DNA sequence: TGTGCCAGCAGCCCTAGCGGGACCACAGATACGCAGTATTTT. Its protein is CASSPSGTTDTQYF.

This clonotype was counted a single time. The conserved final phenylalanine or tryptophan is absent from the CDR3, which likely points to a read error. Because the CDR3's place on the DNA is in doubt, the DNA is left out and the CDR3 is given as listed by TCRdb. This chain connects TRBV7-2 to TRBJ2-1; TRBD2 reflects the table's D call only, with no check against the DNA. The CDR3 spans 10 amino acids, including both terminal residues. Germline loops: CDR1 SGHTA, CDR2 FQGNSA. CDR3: CASSLDPSGY.

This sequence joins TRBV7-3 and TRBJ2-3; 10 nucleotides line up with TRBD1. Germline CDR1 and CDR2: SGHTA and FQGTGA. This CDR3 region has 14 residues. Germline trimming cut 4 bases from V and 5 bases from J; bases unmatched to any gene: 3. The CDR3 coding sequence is TGTGCCAGCAGCTACCGGGACAGGGGAGATACGCAGTATTTT. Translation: CASSYRDRGDTQYF.

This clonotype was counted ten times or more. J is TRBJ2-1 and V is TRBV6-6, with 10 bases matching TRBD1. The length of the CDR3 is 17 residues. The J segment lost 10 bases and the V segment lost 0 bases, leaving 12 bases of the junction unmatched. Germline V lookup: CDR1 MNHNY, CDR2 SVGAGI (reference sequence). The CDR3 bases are TGTGCCAGCAGTTACTCGAATTACGGGACAGGGGCATACGAGCAGTTCTTC. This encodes CASSYSNYGTGAYEQFF.

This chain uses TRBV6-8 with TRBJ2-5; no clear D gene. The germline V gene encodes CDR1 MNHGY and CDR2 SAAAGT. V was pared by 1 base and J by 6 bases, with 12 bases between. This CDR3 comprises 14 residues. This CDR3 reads CASSYYRSAKTQYF. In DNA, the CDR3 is TGTGCCAGCAGTTACTACCGCTCCGCAAAGACCCAGTACTTC.

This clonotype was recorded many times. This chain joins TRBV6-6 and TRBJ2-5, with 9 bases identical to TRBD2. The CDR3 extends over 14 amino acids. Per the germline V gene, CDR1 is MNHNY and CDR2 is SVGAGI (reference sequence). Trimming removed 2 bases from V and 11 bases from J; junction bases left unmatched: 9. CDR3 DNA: TGTGCCAGCAGTTACCTAGCGGGGTACAATGAGCAGTACTTC. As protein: CASSYLAGYNEQYF.

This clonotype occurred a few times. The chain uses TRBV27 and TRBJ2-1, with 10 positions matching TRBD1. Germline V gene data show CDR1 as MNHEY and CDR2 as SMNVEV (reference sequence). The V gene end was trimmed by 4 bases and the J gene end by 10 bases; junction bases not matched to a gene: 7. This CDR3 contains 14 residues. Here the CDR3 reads CASSSGDRGYEQFF. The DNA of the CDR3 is TGTGCCAGCAGTTCCGGGGACAGGGGCTACGAGCAGTTCTTC.

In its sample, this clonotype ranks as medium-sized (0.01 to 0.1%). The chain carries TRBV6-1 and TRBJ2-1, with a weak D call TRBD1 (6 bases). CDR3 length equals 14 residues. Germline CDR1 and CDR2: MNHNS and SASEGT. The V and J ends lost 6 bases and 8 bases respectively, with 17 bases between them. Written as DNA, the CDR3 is TGTGCCAGCAGCCGGGCAGGGGCGCGGGATGAGCAGTTCTTC. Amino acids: CASSRAGARDEQFF.

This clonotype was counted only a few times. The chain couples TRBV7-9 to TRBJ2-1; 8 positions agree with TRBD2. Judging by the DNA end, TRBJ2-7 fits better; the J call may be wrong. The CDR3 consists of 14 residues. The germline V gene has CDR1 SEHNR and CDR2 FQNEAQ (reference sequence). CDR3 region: CASLTPGGRNEQYF. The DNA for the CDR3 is TGTGCCAGCCTCACACCGGGGGGGCGGAATGAGCAGTACTTC.

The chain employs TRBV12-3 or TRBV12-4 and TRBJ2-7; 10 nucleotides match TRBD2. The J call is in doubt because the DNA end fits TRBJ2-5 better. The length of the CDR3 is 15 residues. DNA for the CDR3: TGTGCCAGCAGCCCAGGGACTAGCGTACAAGAGACCCAGTACTTC. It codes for CASSPGTSVQETQYF.

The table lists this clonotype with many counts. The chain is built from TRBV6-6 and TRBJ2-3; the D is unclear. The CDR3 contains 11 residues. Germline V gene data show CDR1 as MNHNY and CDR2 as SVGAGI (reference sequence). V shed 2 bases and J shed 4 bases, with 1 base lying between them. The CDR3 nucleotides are TGTGCCAGCAGTTACGCAGATACGCAGTATTTT. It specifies CASSYADTQYF.

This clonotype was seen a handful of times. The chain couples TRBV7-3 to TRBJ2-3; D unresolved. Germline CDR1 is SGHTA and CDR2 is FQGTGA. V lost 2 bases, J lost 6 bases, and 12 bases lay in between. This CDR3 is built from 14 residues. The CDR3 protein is CASSLSGRADTQYF. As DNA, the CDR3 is TGTGCCAGCAGCTTATCGGGCCGGGCGGATACGCAGTATTTT.

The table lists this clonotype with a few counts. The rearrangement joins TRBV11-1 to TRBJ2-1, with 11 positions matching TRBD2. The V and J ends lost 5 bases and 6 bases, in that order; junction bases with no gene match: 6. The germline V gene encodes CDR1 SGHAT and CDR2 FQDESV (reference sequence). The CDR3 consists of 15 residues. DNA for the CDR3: TGTGCCAGCAGCATACTAGCGGGAGCTTCCAATGAGCAGTTCTTC. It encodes CASSILAGASNEQFF.

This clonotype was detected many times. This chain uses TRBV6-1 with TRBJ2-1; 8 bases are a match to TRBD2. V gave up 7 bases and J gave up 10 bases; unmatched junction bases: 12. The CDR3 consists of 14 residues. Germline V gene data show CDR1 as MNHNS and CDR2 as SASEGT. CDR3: CASTPRVGGDEQFF. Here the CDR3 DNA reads TGTGCCAGCACCCCCAGGGTCGGGGGGGACGAGCAGTTCTTC.

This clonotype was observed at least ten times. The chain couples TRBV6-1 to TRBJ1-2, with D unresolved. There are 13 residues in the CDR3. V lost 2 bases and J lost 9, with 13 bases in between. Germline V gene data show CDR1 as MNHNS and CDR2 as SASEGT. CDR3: CASSELDSRSYTF. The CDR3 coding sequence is TGTGCCAGCAGTGAATTGGATTCTCGGAGCTACACCTTC.

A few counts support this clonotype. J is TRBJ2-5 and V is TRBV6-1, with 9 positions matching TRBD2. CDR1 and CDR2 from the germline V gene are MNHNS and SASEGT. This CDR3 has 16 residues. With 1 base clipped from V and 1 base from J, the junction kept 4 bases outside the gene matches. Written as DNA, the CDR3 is TGTGCCAGCAGTGAAGAGTTAGCGGGAGTCCAAGAGACCCAGTACTTC. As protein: CASSEELAGVQETQYF.

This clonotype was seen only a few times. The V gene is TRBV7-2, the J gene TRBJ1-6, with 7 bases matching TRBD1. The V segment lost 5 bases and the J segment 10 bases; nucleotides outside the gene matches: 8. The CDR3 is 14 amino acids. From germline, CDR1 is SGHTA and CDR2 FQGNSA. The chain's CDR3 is CASSPGQVSSPLHF. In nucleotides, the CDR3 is TGTGCCAGCAGCCCTGGACAGGTCAGCTCACCCCTCCACTTT.

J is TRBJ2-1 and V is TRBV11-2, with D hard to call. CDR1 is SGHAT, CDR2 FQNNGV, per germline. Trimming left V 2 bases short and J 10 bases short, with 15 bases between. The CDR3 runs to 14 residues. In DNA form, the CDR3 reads TGTGCCAGCAGCTTACCGCGCGTAACCTACGAGCAGTTCTTC. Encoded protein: CASSLPRVTYEQFF.

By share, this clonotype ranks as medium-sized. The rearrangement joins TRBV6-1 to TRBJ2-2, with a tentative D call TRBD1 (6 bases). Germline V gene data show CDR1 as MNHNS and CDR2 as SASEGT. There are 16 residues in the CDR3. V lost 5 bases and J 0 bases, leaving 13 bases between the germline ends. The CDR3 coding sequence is TGTGCCAGCAGTCGTCCGGGACAACCGAACACCGGGGAGCTGTTTTTT. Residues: CASSRPGQPNTGELFF.

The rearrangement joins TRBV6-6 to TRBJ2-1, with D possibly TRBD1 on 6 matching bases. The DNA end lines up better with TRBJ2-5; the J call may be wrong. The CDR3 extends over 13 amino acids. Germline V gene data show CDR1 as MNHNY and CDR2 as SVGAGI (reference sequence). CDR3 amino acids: CASSYGGWETQYF. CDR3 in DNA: TGTGCCAGCAGTTACGGGGGCTGGGAGACCCAGTACTTC.

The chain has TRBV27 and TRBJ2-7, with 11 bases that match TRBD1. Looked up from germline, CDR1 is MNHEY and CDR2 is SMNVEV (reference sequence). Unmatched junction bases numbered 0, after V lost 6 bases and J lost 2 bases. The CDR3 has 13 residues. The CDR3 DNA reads TGTGCCAGCAGGGGACAGGGGGCCTACGAGCAGTACTTC. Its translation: CASRGQGAYEQYF.

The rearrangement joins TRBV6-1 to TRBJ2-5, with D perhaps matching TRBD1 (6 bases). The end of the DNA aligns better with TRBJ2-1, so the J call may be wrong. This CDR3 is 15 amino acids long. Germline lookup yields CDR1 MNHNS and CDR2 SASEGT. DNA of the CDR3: TGTGCCAGCAGCGTGAACCGGGCCAAGGGGGAGACCCAGTTCTTC. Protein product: CASSVNRAKGETQFF.

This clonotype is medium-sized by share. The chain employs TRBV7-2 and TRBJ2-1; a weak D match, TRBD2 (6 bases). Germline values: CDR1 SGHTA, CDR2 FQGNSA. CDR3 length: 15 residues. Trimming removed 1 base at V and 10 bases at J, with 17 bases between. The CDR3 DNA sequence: TGTGCCAGCAGCTTAGAGATGGGGGGAAACTACGAGCAGTTCTTC. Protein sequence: CASSLEMGGNYEQFF. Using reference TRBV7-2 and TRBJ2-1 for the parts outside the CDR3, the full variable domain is GAGVSQSPSNKVTEKGKDVELRCDPISGHTALYWYRQSLGQGLEFLIYFQGNSAPDKSGLPSDRFSAERTGGSVSTLTIQRTQQEDSAVYLCASSLEMGGNYEQFFGPGTRLTVL.

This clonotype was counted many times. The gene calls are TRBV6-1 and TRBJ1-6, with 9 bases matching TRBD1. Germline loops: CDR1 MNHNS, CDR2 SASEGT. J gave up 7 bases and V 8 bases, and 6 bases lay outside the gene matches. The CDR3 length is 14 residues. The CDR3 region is CASGGTGMNSPLHF. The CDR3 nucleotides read TGTGCCAGCGGGGGGACAGGGATGAATTCACCCCTCCACTTT.